This TCR beta chain was identified in a study of T cell repertoires in cytomegalovirus infection (dated by TCRdb to between 2017 and 2020). A note on the overall study: Alongside well-studied HLA-B-restricted epitopes, the peptide stimulations were aimed at recently identified HLA-C-restricted CMV epitopes, whose presentation resists viral immunomodulation. Donor HLA type was relevant to the analysis, as public TCR beta signatures indicated carriage of CMV infection together with the matching HLA type.

The data were produced on an Illumina HiSeq 1500. Through fastp at Q25 and MiXCR, TCRdb rebuilt clones from the public reads, retaining in-frame beta chains. Every entry covers one CDR3 protein and lists the most common genes and DNA from its rows. The sample contains nearly 700,000 distinct CDR3 sequences, around a third of them found a single time. The top ten hold about 20% of the sample. Deletion took 8 bases off V and 4 bases off J, with a span of 17 bases between the germline ends. From a lookup of the germline V gene, CDR1 and CDR2 are MNHEY and SVGEGT. Measured from the cysteine to the phenylalanine, the CDR3 is 15 residues long. The read is trimmed to its CDR3 DNA, 45 bases read in frame from base 1. The paper as a whole reports these results and caveats: In both this cohort and an independent roughly 350-donor cohort, the cumulative frequency of public TCR beta family members distinguished carriers of CMV infection plus the relevant HLA type. The ex vivo response was dominated by HLA-C-restricted CMV-specific TCR beta clonotypes, which also provided the single most frequent clonotype in two of eight donors.

A few counts support this clonotype. This receptor's antigen is unknown. The input lacks base qualities; no much larger clone sits a single base away. The treatment or condition label, read with the paper, signifies: in vitro stimulation with specific CMV peptide epitopes to enrich CMV-specific T cells. The chain is assembled from TRBV6-2 or TRBV6-3 and TRBJ1-4; the D segment cannot be called with confidence. This clonotype originated in a human donor in good health (CMV status not recorded). Some clones in this sample may be carry-over from other donors' samples. The sample was cultured PBMCs, taken from culture after CMV antigen stimulation. The DNA is as follows: TGTGCCAGCCAAACCGGGCGCTCCTTTAATGAAAAACTGTTTTTT. Its protein product is CASQTGRSFNEKLFF.